These 26 T cell receptor beta chains were all obtained from the same sample, sequenced in a study of cytomegalovirus exposure and HLA in healthy donors. The primer mix had 60 Vbeta and 13 Jbeta primers. TCRdb's table, derived via immunoSEQ multiplex PCR, lists solely in-frame clones and lacks some. Here the sample spans 150,000 to 250,000 clones, 70% to 85% being singletons. Source material: PBMCs. The source of these receptors is a boy aged 2 to 9 in good health and CMV-seronegative.

The rearrangement joins TRBV6-4 to TRBJ2-2, with TRBD2 matching 8 bases. The CDR3 is 14 residues long. V was pared by 2 bases and J by 7 bases, with 3 bases of the junction left unmatched. Germline V CDR1 and CDR2: MRHNA, SNTAGT. The CDR3 coding sequence is TGTGCCAGCAGTGACCTAGCGGGCGTCGGGGAGCTGTTTTTT. This sequence encodes CASSDLAGVGELFF.

This clone appeared a few times. The chain employs TRBV5-4 and TRBJ2-1; D perhaps matches TRBD1 (5 bases). Germline CDR1 reads SGHNT; CDR2 reads YYREEE (reference sequence). The CDR3 length is 15 residues. Trimming took off 0 bases at V and 0 bases at J, with 7 bases between the two ends. CDR3 coding DNA: TGTGCCAGCAGCTTGGTGGGGCGCTCCTACAATGAGCAGTTCTTC. Translated, it gives CASSLVGRSYNEQFF.

The CDR3 sequence is CAWSGSGGQETQYF. The CDR3 DNA is TGTGCCTGGAGTGGTTCCGGGGGCCAAGAGACCCAGTACTTC. This chain joins TRBV30 and TRBJ2-5; D might be TRBD2 (6 bases). Germline V gives CDR1 GTSNPN, CDR2 SVGIG (reference sequence). The CDR3 is made up of 14 amino acids. With 1 base removed from V and 1 base from J, the gap between germline ends came to 10 bases.

The table lists this clone with a few counts. The chain is built from TRBV4-3 and TRBJ1-2; D might be TRBD1 (5 bases). The ends were cut back, 5 bases at V and 1 base at J, with 11 bases in the middle. The CDR3 length is 14 residues. Germline CDR1 LGHNA, CDR2 YSLEER. The CDR3 sequence: CASSGGGLNYGYTF. CDR3 sequence (DNA): TGCGCCAGCAGCGGGGGGGGTCTTAACTATGGCTACACCTTC.

The CDR3 coding sequence is TGTGCCAGCAGAGGACAGATTCCAAGGACTGAAGCTTTCTTT. Its translation is CASRGQIPRTEAFF. The V gene is TRBV2, the J gene TRBJ1-1; tentatively, D is TRBD1 (6 bases). Trimming removed 6 bases from V and 5 bases from J, with 16 bases in between. The V gene's germline CDR1 is SNHLY and CDR2 FYNNEI. CDR3 length: 14 residues.

This chain connects TRBV5-1 to TRBJ2-3; unclear D gene. The V and J ends lost 0 bases and 2 bases respectively, with 4 bases between them. Germline V gene lookup returns CDR1 SGHRS and CDR2 YFSETQ. CDR3 length: 13 amino acids. DNA for the CDR3: TGCGCCAGCAGCTTGGACAACACAGATACGCAGTATTTT. Translated, it gives CASSLDNTDTQYF. Complete variable domain (other parts from reference TRBV5-1 and TRBJ2-3): KAGVTQTPRYLIKTRGQQVTLSCSPISGHRSVSWYQQTPGQGLQFLFEYFSETQRNKGNFPGRFSGRQFSNSRSEMNVSTLELGDSALYLCASSLDNTDTQYFGPGTRLTVL.

V is TRBV2 and J is TRBJ1-5; tentative D call: TRBD1 (6 bases). The CDR3 spans 15 residues. V lost 4 bases, J lost 0 bases, and 10 bases lay in between. Germline V lookup: CDR1 SNHLY, CDR2 FYNNEI. The CDR3 coding sequence is TGTGCCAGCAGTGTTACACAGGGTAGCAATCAGCCCCAGCATTTT. This translates into CASSVTQGSNQPQHF.

The rearrangement links TRBV6-1 to TRBJ1-2; D is unclear. The germline gives CDR1 MNHNS, CDR2 SASEGT. Between the trimmed V and J ends, which lost 4 bases and 5 bases, there was a span of 11 bases. CDR3 length: 13 amino acids. This CDR3 reads CASSGPPRYGYTF. CDR3 coding DNA: TGTGCCAGCAGTGGACCCCCGAGGTATGGCTACACCTTC.

This clone was picked up a small number of times. This CDR3 reads CASSEPQGRNEQYF. The CDR3 bases are TGTGCCAGCAGTGAGCCCCAGGGAAGGAACGAGCAGTACTTC. V is TRBV25-1 and J is TRBJ2-7, with TRBD1 as a possible D gene (5 bases). The CDR3 runs to 14 residues. Per germline, CDR1 MGHDK and CDR2 SYGVNS. V lost 3 bases and J lost 5, with 14 bases in between.

The chain couples TRBV7-2 to TRBJ2-7, with 7 bases fitting TRBD2. The CDR3 sequence is 16 residues long. The V and J ends lost 1 base and 3 bases, in that order; junction bases with no gene match: 9. Per the germline V gene, CDR1 is SGHTA and CDR2 is FQGNSA. The CDR3 DNA reads TGTGCCAGCAGCTTAGAGTCCGGGAGGAGGGTCTACGAGCAGTACTTC. Its protein is CASSLESGRRVYEQYF.

This clone was seen a handful of times. The chain combines TRBV5-4 with TRBJ1-2; 11 nucleotides agree with TRBD1. The CDR3 extends over 15 amino acids. CDR1 SGHNT and CDR2 YYREEE come from the germline V gene (reference sequence). V was pared by 3 bases and J by 7 bases, with 8 bases of the junction left unmatched. The CDR3 bases are TGTGCCAGCAGCTCCCCAGGACAGGGGGCACGTGGCTACACCTTC. Translating gives CASSSPGQGARGYTF.

The chain carries TRBV18 and TRBJ1-4, with a tentative D call TRBD1 (5 bases). The CDR3 extends over 16 amino acids. V dropped 0 bases and J dropped 3 bases, with 11 bases sitting between them. Germline V gene lookup returns CDR1 KGHSH and CDR2 LQKENI. The CDR3 protein is CASSPPARVPNEKLFF. The CDR3 DNA reads TGTGCCAGCTCACCACCGGCCAGGGTTCCTAATGAAAAACTGTTTTTT.

V is TRBV4-1 and J is TRBJ2-7; TRBD2 is a possible D gene (7 bases). V lost 8 bases to trimming and J lost 3 bases, with 17 bases between them. In germline, CDR1 is MGHRA, CDR2 YSYEKL. This CDR3 comprises 14 residues. CDR3 DNA: TGCGCCAGCTCCGCGGTAGGGGGGGTCTACGAGCAGTACTTC. It translates to CASSAVGGVYEQYF.

This clone has just a few counts. The chain has TRBV7-9 and TRBJ2-2; 7 nucleotides align to TRBD2. In germline, CDR1 is SEHNR, CDR2 FQNEAQ (reference sequence). The length of the CDR3 is 16 residues. Germline trimming cut 3 bases from V and 1 base from J; bases unmatched to any gene: 5. The CDR3 DNA sequence: TGTGCCAGCAGCTTGGCCGGGGGGAGGAACACCGGGGAGCTGTTTTTT. Its translation: CASSLAGGRNTGELFF.

This clone was recorded once. The chain combines TRBV6-1 with TRBJ2-5; possible D gene TRBD1, 6 bases. Germline-derived CDR1 and CDR2 are MNHNS and SASEGT. There are 14 residues in the CDR3. The V and J ends lost 3 bases and 3 bases respectively, with 11 bases between them. The CDR3 coding sequence is TGTGCCAGCAGTGACCGGGACACCAAAGAGACCCAGTACTTC. Translation: CASSDRDTKETQYF.

The chain carries TRBV14 and TRBJ1-1; weak D call: TRBD1 (5 bases). V lost 2 bases to trimming and J lost 1 base, with 8 bases between them. CDR3 size: 14 residues. Per the germline V gene, CDR1 is SGHDN and CDR2 is FVKESK. Written as DNA, the CDR3 is TGTGCCAGCAGCCAACGAGGACAGAACACTGAAGCTTTCTTT. Translating it yields CASSQRGQNTEAFF.

This rearrangement joins TRBV19 to TRBJ1-2; TRBD1 matches 7 bases. The CDR3 extends over 15 amino acids. Germline CDR1 is LNHDA and CDR2 is SQIVND (reference sequence). J gave up 1 base and V 5 bases, and 7 bases lay outside the gene matches. Written as DNA, the CDR3 is TGTGCCAGTAGTGCCAGGAGACAGGGTAACTATGGCTACACCTTC. Encoded protein: CASSARRQGNYGYTF.

The V gene is TRBV4-2, the J gene TRBJ1-1; D possibly corresponds to TRBD1 (5 bases). Per the germline V gene, CDR1 is LGHNA and CDR2 is YNFKEQ. V lost 4 bases and J 1 base, leaving 7 bases between the germline ends. The CDR3 has 13 amino acids. CDR3 sequence: CASSRTGNTEAFF. In nucleotides, the CDR3 is TGTGCCAGCAGCCGTACAGGGAACACTGAAGCTTTCTTT.

V gene TRBV6-5 combines with J gene TRBJ1-1, with D uncertain. V was cut by 5 bases and J by 1 base, with 8 bases left in between. From germline, CDR1 is MNHEY and CDR2 SVGAGI. The CDR3 has 13 residues. The CDR3 nucleotides are TGTGCCAGCAGTCGTCTACGGAACACTGAAGCTTTCTTT. Protein product: CASSRLRNTEAFF.

This clone was picked up a small number of times. The gene calls are TRBV11-2 and TRBJ2-2; TRBD2 agrees at 8 bases. V was pared by 3 bases and J by 4 bases, with 4 bases of the junction left unmatched. Germline V gene lookup returns CDR1 SGHAT and CDR2 FQNNGV. This CDR3 has 15 amino acids. The chain's CDR3 is CASSFTSGLTGELFF. CDR3 in DNA: TGTGCCAGCAGCTTCACTAGCGGACTCACCGGGGAGCTGTTTTTT.

This clone was seen only a few times. The chain carries TRBV5-1 and TRBJ1-6; TRBD1 aligns across 8 bases. CDR1 is SGHRS, CDR2 YFSETQ, per germline. Trimming took 3 bases from V and 8 from J; bases not matched to a gene: 7. The length of the CDR3 is 15 residues. CDR3 amino acids: CASSWARGPDSPLHF. For the CDR3, the DNA is TGCGCCAGCAGCTGGGCCAGGGGGCCGGATTCACCCCTCCACTTT.

The genes are TRBV13 and TRBJ2-7; 10 bases fit TRBD1. CDR3 size: 14 residues. J lost 13 bases, V lost 0 bases, and 9 bases had no gene match. CDR1 and CDR2 from the germline V gene are PRHDT and FYEKMQ (reference sequence). The CDR3 DNA is TGTGCCAGCAGCTTAGGGGTATCCGGGACAGGGGTTTACTTC. Encoded protein: CASSLGVSGTGVYF.

The chain links TRBV7-2 to TRBJ1-2; tentative D call: TRBD1 (5 bases). CDR3 size: 13 residues. Germline assignment: CDR1 SGHTA and CDR2 FQGNSA. Trimming cost V 7 bases and J 6 bases, with 15 bases left between them. CDR3 sequence reads: CASTLTVKDGYTF. In DNA, the CDR3 is TGTGCCAGCACGTTGACAGTTAAGGATGGCTACACCTTC.

The chain combines TRBV7-2 with TRBJ1-1, with D perhaps TRBD1 (6 bases). This CDR3 spans 14 amino acids. V dropped 1 base and J dropped 3 bases, with 9 bases sitting between them. Germline CDR1 SGHTA, CDR2 FQGNSA. CDR3 coding DNA: TGTGCCAGCAGCTTAGGGGGGCCTTACACTGAAGCTTTCTTT. It specifies CASSLGGPYTEAFF.

The chain joins TRBV6-6 to TRBJ2-7, with 8 bases fitting TRBD2. The V gene's germline CDR1 is MNHNY and CDR2 SVGAGI (reference sequence). CDR3 size: 14 residues. V lost 5 bases, J lost 4 bases, and 7 bases stayed unmatched. CDR3 loop: CASSPTSGGYEQYF. The CDR3 DNA is TGTGCCAGCAGTCCCACTAGCGGCGGATACGAGCAGTACTTC.

The genes are TRBV9 and TRBJ2-5, with 11 bases identical to TRBD2. The junction had 6 bases not matched to a gene; V was cut back by 6 bases and J by 5 bases. This CDR3 spans 14 amino acids. The germline V gene has CDR1 SGDLS and CDR2 YYNGEE. CDR3 in DNA: TGTGCCAGCAACCTAGCGGGGGGCGGGGAGACCCAGTACTTC. Its translation: CASNLAGGGETQYF.